This T cell receptor beta chain was retrieved from a study of shared clonotypes between healthy human individuals. Study-level findings and limits: Only a few donors were included, so the genetic and exposure-history diversity represented was limited.

A deep-level run was used for the assay. Every subset's genomic DNA went evenly onto several immunoSEQ plates. Original data processing: From ImmunoSEQ came sequences covering only the junction and carrying no quality scores, so filtering differed. TCRdb's copy holds only in-frame clones and misses some; the assay was immunoSEQ multiplex PCR. The DNA gave D and trimming, while V, J and clone size come from that table. The table has hundreds of thousands of clones, about 76% seen once. As concerns this clone: Antigen unknown.

V lost 4 bases and J lost 2, with 9 bases in between. CDR1 is MDHEN and CDR2 is SYDVKM in the germline V gene. The CDR3 contains 13 residues. The V call is TRBV28, the J call TRBJ2-7; D remains ambiguous. The TCR comes from a woman aged 40 to 50 in good health. Some clones in this sample may be carry-over from other donors' samples. The specimen was PBMCs. The CDR3 nucleotides read TGTGCCAGCAGTTACTACCTTACCTACGAGCAGTACTTC. Protein product: CASSYYLTYEQYF.